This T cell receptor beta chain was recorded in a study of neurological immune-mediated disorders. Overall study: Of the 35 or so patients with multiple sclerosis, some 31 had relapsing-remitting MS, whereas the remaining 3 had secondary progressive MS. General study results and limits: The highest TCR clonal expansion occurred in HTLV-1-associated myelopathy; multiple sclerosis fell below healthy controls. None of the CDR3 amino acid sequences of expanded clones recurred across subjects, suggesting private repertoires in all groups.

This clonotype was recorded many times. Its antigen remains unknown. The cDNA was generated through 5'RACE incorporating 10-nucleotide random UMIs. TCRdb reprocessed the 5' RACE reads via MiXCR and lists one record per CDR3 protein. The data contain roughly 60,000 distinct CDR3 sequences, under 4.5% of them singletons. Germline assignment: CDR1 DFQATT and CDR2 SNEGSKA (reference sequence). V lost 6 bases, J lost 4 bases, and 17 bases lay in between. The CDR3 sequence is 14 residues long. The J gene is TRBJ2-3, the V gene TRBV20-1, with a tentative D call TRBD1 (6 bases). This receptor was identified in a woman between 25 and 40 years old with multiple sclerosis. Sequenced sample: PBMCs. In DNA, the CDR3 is TGCAGTGCCAGGATGGACCACAGGGCAGATACGCAGTATTTT. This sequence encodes CSARMDHRADTQYF.